One sample yielded the 24 T cell receptor beta chains listed below, sequenced in a study of cytomegalovirus exposure and HLA in healthy donors (dated by TCRdb to about 2017). Preparation of the library involved the immunoSEQ multiplex PCR assay. For the multiplex PCR, a mixture combining 60 forward primers for TCR Vbeta segments and 13 reverse primers for TCR Jbeta segments was used. The source is immuneACCESS, and TCRdb retained only in-frame sequences with V and J called. Part of the clones is not carried over; for the studies checked, unresolved V genes explain less than half of this, and the remainder is unexplained. The sample table includes over 100,000 clones. 1.7% of the sample rests with the top ten. Sequencing was done on a sample of PBMCs. Receptors were obtained from a young man in good health and CMV-seronegative.

The chain employs TRBV4-1 and TRBJ1-1; D gene unclear. In germline, CDR1 is MGHRA, CDR2 YSYEKL. The CDR3 extends over 15 amino acids. Deletions cut 1 base from V and 4 bases from J, with 13 bases between. CDR3 sequence (DNA): TGCGCCAGCAGCCAAGGAGGGCATTTGGGCACTGAAGCTTTCTTT. Its protein product is CASSQGGHLGTEAFF.

This rearrangement joins TRBV2 to TRBJ2-4; TRBD2 aligns across 8 bases. This CDR3 is built from 17 residues. CDR1 and CDR2 (germline): SNHLY, FYNNEI. The V segment lost 6 bases and the J segment 1 base; nucleotides outside the gene matches: 11. The CDR3 DNA is TGTGCCAGCAGGAGAGCGGGGGCCGGTTCGGCCAAAAACATTCAGTACTTC. This translates into CASRRAGAGSAKNIQYF.

The chain couples TRBV6-6 to TRBJ1-3; 9 bases fit TRBD1. CDR3 size: 15 residues. Losses at the gene ends were 6 bases for V and 2 bases for J; bases not matched to a gene: 5. The germline gives CDR1 MNHNY, CDR2 SVGAGI (reference sequence). CDR3 residues: CASRPTGGTGNTIYF. DNA of the CDR3: TGTGCCAGCAGGCCCACAGGGGGCACTGGAAACACCATATATTTT.

The V and J genes are TRBV5-4 and TRBJ2-7; 9 bases agree with TRBD1. CDR3 length equals 14 residues. V lost 5 bases, J lost 1 base, and 4 bases stayed unmatched. Germline lookup yields CDR1 SGHNT and CDR2 YYREEE (reference sequence). CDR3 protein: CASSTGGWSYEQYF. CDR3 DNA: TGTGCCAGCAGTACAGGGGGCTGGTCCTACGAGCAGTACTTC.

The rearrangement links TRBV6-5 to TRBJ1-1, with a tentative D call TRBD1 (6 bases). This CDR3 has 15 amino acids. From germline, CDR1 is MNHEY and CDR2 SVGAGI. V was pared by 3 bases and J by 3 bases, with 14 bases between. CDR3 sequence (DNA): TGTGCCAGCAGTTATCCAACAACAGGGTACACTGAAGCTTTCTTT. Protein product: CASSYPTTGYTEAFF.

The V gene is TRBV15, the J gene TRBJ1-1; tentative D call: TRBD1 (6 bases). V dropped 1 base and J dropped 7 bases, with 16 bases sitting between them. CDR1 is LNHNV and CDR2 is YYDKDF in the germline V gene (reference sequence). The CDR3 extends over 15 amino acids. The CDR3 sequence: CATSRVIVRGGEAFF. DNA for the CDR3: TGTGCCACCAGCAGAGTTATCGTCAGGGGCGGTGAAGCTTTCTTT.

The V call is TRBV27, the J call TRBJ1-1; weak D call: TRBD1 (5 bases). Looked up from germline, CDR1 is MNHEY and CDR2 is SMNVEV (reference sequence). CDR3 length equals 14 residues. V lost 6 bases and J lost 2, with 13 bases in between. This chain's CDR3 is CASRWDLRNTEAFF. In DNA, the CDR3 is TGTGCCAGCAGGTGGGACTTAAGAAACACTGAAGCTTTCTTT.

The chain couples TRBV7-2 to TRBJ2-7; tentatively, D is TRBD2 (6 bases). This CDR3 comprises 11 residues. Germline V gene data show CDR1 as SGHTA and CDR2 as FQGNSA. Trimming cost V 6 bases and J 3 bases, with 6 bases left between them. CDR3 sequence (DNA): TGTGCCAGCAGGGGGGGCTACGAGCAGTACTTC. Translated, it gives CASRGGYEQYF. Full variable domain (outside the CDR3, taken from reference TRBV7-2 and TRBJ2-7): GAGVSQSPSNKVTEKGKDVELRCDPISGHTALYWYRQSLGQGLEFLIYFQGNSAPDKSGLPSDRFSAERTGGSVSTLTIQRTQQEDSAVYLCASRGGYEQYFGPGTRLTVT.

This rearrangement joins TRBV6-1 to TRBJ2-7; D is unresolved. Germline V gene sequence: CDR1 MNHNS, CDR2 SASEGT. Trimming pared 3 bases from V and 2 bases from J, leaving 8 bases between. This CDR3 is built from 13 residues. The CDR3 protein is CASSEARTYEQYF. In nucleotides, the CDR3 is TGTGCCAGCAGTGAGGCCAGGACCTACGAGCAGTACTTC.

V is TRBV11-3 and J is TRBJ2-1; weak D call: TRBD2 (6 bases). The CDR3 consists of 13 residues. The germline V gene has CDR1 SGHNT and CDR2 YENEEA. V dropped 1 base and J dropped 8 bases, with 9 bases sitting between them. This CDR3 reads CASSLAGGDEQFF. CDR3 sequence (DNA): TGTGCCAGCAGCTTAGCGGGCGGGGATGAGCAGTTCTTC.

The chain combines TRBV7-8 with TRBJ2-3; TRBD2 matches at 9 bases. The germline V gene encodes CDR1 SGHVS and CDR2 FQNEAQ. The CDR3 sequence is 15 residues long. V lost 1 base and J lost 2; bases outside the gene matches: 1. CDR3 sequence (DNA): TGTGCCAGCAGCTTAGGACTAGCGGTCACAGATACGCAGTATTTT. Translated: CASSLGLAVTDTQYF.

The rearrangement joins TRBV5-4 to TRBJ2-3, with a tentative D call TRBD2 (6 bases). The CDR3 is 15 residues long. Trimming cost V 0 bases and J 7 bases, with 15 bases left between them. In germline, CDR1 is SGHNT, CDR2 YYREEE (reference sequence). CDR3 DNA: TGTGCCAGCAGCTTGGGCGGGGTAGTAACAAATACGCAGTATTTT. Translated: CASSLGGVVTNTQYF. The whole variable domain, filled in from reference TRBV5-4 and TRBJ2-3, reads ETGVTQSPTHLIKTRGQQVTLRCSSQSGHNTVSWYQQALGQGPQFIFQYYREEENGRGNFPPRFSGLQFPNYSSELNVNALELDDSALYLCASSLGGVVTNTQYFGPGTRLTVL.

The chain links TRBV11-2 to TRBJ1-6; D uncertain. Trimming took off 8 bases at V and 9 bases at J, with 11 bases between the two ends. This CDR3 contains 12 residues. Germline CDR1 SGHAT, CDR2 FQNNGV. The chain's CDR3 is CASAIGVSPLHF. In nucleotides, the CDR3 is TGTGCCAGCGCAATCGGGGTTTCACCCCTCCACTTT.

The chain employs TRBV6-4 and TRBJ2-5; TRBD2 aligns across 14 bases. CDR3 length: 15 residues. Germline CDR1 and CDR2: MRHNA and SNTAGT. Unmatched junction bases numbered 2, after V lost 3 bases and J lost 5 bases. This CDR3 is CASSETSGGAETQYF. The CDR3 nucleotides are TGTGCCAGCAGTGAGACTAGCGGGGGGGCCGAGACCCAGTACTTC.

This rearrangement joins TRBV28 to TRBJ1-2, with TRBD1 matching over 8 bases. CDR1 is MDHEN, CDR2 SYDVKM, per germline. Trimming took 9 bases from V and 1 from J; bases not matched to a gene: 13. The CDR3 consists of 16 residues. The CDR3 spells CASQGTGGTFNYGYTF. Here the CDR3 DNA reads TGTGCCAGTCAAGGGACAGGAGGGACGTTTAACTATGGCTACACCTTC.

This chain connects TRBV6-5 to TRBJ2-3; 10 bases align to TRBD1. Germline V lookup: CDR1 MNHEY, CDR2 SVGAGI. V gave up 4 bases and J gave up 7 bases; unmatched junction bases: 8. There are 15 residues in the CDR3. The chain's CDR3 is CASSSKTGGGYTQYF. In nucleotides, the CDR3 is TGTGCCAGCAGTTCCAAGACAGGGGGCGGATATACGCAGTATTTT.

The chain carries TRBV6-6 and TRBJ2-2; the D is unclear. In germline, CDR1 is MNHNY, CDR2 SVGAGI (reference sequence). Trimming took 11 bases from V and 5 from J, leaving 15 bases between them. CDR3 length: 13 amino acids. CDR3 amino acids: CAGKRHRTGELFF. The CDR3 DNA reads TGTGCCGGCAAACGTCACCGGACCGGGGAGCTGTTTTTT.

The gene calls are TRBV23-1 and TRBJ1-5; 11 bases are shared with TRBD1. TRBV23-1 counts as an open reading frame of uncertain function. V gave up 2 bases and J gave up 6 bases; unmatched junction bases: 3. The length of the CDR3 is 15 residues. The CDR3: CASSQPGTGGQPQHF. In nucleotides, the CDR3 is TGCGCCAGCAGTCAACCCGGGACAGGGGGTCAGCCCCAGCATTTT.

The chain combines TRBV6-1 with TRBJ2-3; D possibly corresponds to TRBD1 (6 bases). Trimming removed 8 bases at V and 2 bases at J, with 11 bases between. CDR1 and CDR2 from the germline V gene are MNHNS and SASEGT. The CDR3 is 13 amino acids. The CDR3 nucleotides are TGTGCCAGCCGGGACACTCTCACAGATACGCAGTATTTT. Translating it yields CASRDTLTDTQYF.

This chain joins TRBV27 and TRBJ2-1; D unresolved. The CDR3 covers 15 residues. Trimming stripped 2 bases from V and 0 bases from J, with 8 bases between. Germline V gene data show CDR1 as MNHEY and CDR2 as SMNVEV (reference sequence). The CDR3 coding sequence is TGTGCCAGCAGTTTAAGCGTCAGCTCCTACAATGAGCAGTTCTTC. Protein: CASSLSVSSYNEQFF.

The V call is TRBV4-1, the J call TRBJ1-5; 9 nucleotides align to TRBD1. The CDR3 extends over 16 amino acids. V dropped 3 bases and J dropped 3; count of bases not matched to a gene: 6. Per the germline V gene, CDR1 is MGHRA and CDR2 is YSYEKL. CDR3 sequence: CASSQTGTGPNQPQHF. The CDR3 DNA follows: TGCGCCAGCAGCCAGACCGGGACAGGGCCCAATCAGCCCCAGCATTTT.

The chain links TRBV9 to TRBJ2-2, with 11 nucleotides matching TRBD1. Germline trimming cut 3 bases from V and 1 base from J; bases unmatched to any gene: 5. CDR1 SGDLS and CDR2 YYNGEE come from the germline V gene. This CDR3 region has 17 residues. CDR3 protein: CASSETGQGGNTGELFF. CDR3 nucleotides: TGTGCCAGCAGCGAGACGGGACAGGGGGGGAACACCGGGGAGCTGTTTTTT.

This chain links TRBV6-5 with TRBJ2-7, with D maybe TRBD2 (6 bases). Trimming took off 10 bases at V and 1 base at J, with 11 bases between the two ends. The CDR3 totals 12 residues. CDR1 is MNHEY and CDR2 is SVGAGI in the germline V gene. CDR3 sequence (DNA): TGTGCCACCCGCGGGGTTTCCTACGAGCAGTACTTC. Its protein product is CATRGVSYEQYF.

This chain links TRBV30 with TRBJ2-7; D perhaps matches TRBD2 (6 bases). Germline V CDR1 and CDR2: GTSNPN, SVGIG (reference sequence). This CDR3 comprises 12 residues. Trimming stripped 1 base from V and 2 bases from J, with 6 bases between. CDR3 sequence: CAWSGGAYEQYF. The CDR3, as DNA: TGTGCCTGGAGTGGGGGGGCCTACGAGCAGTACTTC.